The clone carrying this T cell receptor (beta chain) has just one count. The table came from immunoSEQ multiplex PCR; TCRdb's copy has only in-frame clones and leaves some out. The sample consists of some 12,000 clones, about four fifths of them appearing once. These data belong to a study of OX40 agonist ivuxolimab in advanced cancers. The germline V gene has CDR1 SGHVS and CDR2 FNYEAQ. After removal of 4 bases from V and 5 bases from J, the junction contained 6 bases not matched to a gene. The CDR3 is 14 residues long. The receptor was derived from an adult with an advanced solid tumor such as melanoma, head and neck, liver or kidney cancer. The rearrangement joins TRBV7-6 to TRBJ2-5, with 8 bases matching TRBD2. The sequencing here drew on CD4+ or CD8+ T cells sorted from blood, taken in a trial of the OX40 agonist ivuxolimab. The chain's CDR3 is CASSSGGGPETQYF. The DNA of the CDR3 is TGTGCCAGCAGCTCCGGGGGGGGCCCTGAGACCCAGTACTTC.